The sequence of this TCR beta chain was determined in a study of shared clonotypes between healthy human individuals. Study-wide findings and caveats: Relative to memory subsets, naive subsets generally showed larger estimated richness. Investigators expected sequencing depth to affect clonotype sharing among donors.

Only one count was recorded for this clone. The antigen is unknown. Investigators spread the genomic DNA of each subset evenly over several immunoSEQ plates. Generated by immunoSEQ multiplex PCR, the TCRdb table keeps only in-frame clones and is missing some. The sample lists some 500,000 clones, about 96% occurring once. Sequenced: naive CD4+ T cells sorted from blood. Subset indicated: CD45RA+ positively selected. The source is a woman under 40 in good health.

The CDR3 region has the DNA TGTGCCAGCAGCGGACTAGCGGGGAAATTACGGGAGCAGTACTTC. Translating gives CASSGLAGKLREQYF. The rearrangement uses TRBV11-2 and TRBJ2-7; 12 nucleotides agree with TRBD2. The CDR3 sequence is 15 residues long. V lost 5 bases to trimming and J lost 7 bases; unmatched junction nucleotides: 9. The germline V gene encodes CDR1 SGHAT and CDR2 FQNNGV.